The 20 T cell receptor beta chains given below trace back to one sample, sequenced in a study of T cells in Graves' hyperthyroidism and ophthalmopathy. It was RNA transcripts that yielded the amplified TCR beta CDR3 regions. An initial round of RT-PCR targeting the TCR CDR3 relied on the HTBI primer set. From the multiplex PCR reads, TCRdb called clonotypes with MiXCR, one entry per CDR3 protein. Counted here are some 550,000 distinct CDR3 sequences, about 20% occurring once; the ten biggest clones make up 26%. The sequencing sample was made of blood. The receptor source for this set is a young man with Graves' hyperthyroidism.

A single count supports this clonotype. The gene calls are TRBV6-2 or TRBV6-3 and TRBJ1-5; 8 bases are shared with TRBD1. The CDR3 is made up of 14 amino acids. Germline CDR1 MNHEY, CDR2 SVGEGT. J lost 5 bases, V lost 6 bases, and 6 bases had no gene match. CDR3 in amino acids: CASSYRDRYQPQHF. For the CDR3, the DNA is TGTGCCAGCAGCTACCGGGACAGGTATCAGCCCCAGCATTTT.

In its sample, this clonotype was seen many times. The chain combines TRBV2 with TRBJ1-2, with 9 positions matching TRBD1. Per the germline V gene, CDR1 is SNHLY and CDR2 is FYNNEI. This CDR3 region has 13 residues. The trim removed 7 bases at V and 4 bases at J, leaving 4 bases unmatched. DNA of the CDR3: TGTGCCAGCACTAGGACAGGGGCCTATGGCTACACCTTC. The encoded protein is CASTRTGAYGYTF.

The gene calls are TRBV15 and TRBJ1-1; D is ambiguous. The V end lost 5 bases, the J end lost 3 bases, and 10 bases lay between the germline ends. The CDR3 length is 13 residues. CDR1 LNHNV and CDR2 YYDKDF come from the germline V gene (reference sequence). The CDR3 nucleotides are TGTGCCACCAGCTTTCAGGCAGACACTGAAGCTTTCTTT. It yields the protein CATSFQADTEAFF.

This clonotype was detected ten times or more. The gene calls are TRBV12-3 or TRBV12-4 and TRBJ1-5; the match to TRBD1 covers 12 bases. V trimming: 6 bases; J trimming: 5 bases; junction bases outside the gene matches: 11. The CDR3 loop spans 17 amino acids. This chain's CDR3 is CASSVGQGAFGHQPQHF. The CDR3, as DNA: TGTGCCAGCAGCGTGGGACAGGGGGCATTCGGCCATCAGCCCCAGCATTTT.

This clonotype was seen many times. The V and J genes are TRBV19 and TRBJ2-2; tentative D call: TRBD2 (6 bases). The CDR3 is made up of 16 amino acids. The germline CDR1 and CDR2 sequences are LNHDA and SQIVND (reference sequence). Trimming removed 3 bases from V and 1 base from J, with 12 bases in between. The CDR3 protein is CASSIGPGRNTGELFF. The CDR3 region has the DNA TGTGCCAGTAGTATTGGACCCGGGAGGAACACCGGGGAGCTGTTTTTT.

This clonotype came up a few times. This rearrangement joins TRBV28 to TRBJ2-7; no firm D call. The germline CDR1 and CDR2 sequences are MDHEN and SYDVKM. The CDR3 is 14 amino acids. V was clipped by 6 bases and J by 6 bases, with 18 bases between them. This CDR3 is CASRSSRTSSEQYF. CDR3 sequence (DNA): TGTGCCAGCAGATCAAGCAGGACGTCTAGCGAGCAGTACTTC.

This clonotype was observed at least ten times. This sequence joins TRBV20-1 and TRBJ1-1; D is ambiguous. Germline CDR1 reads DFQATT; CDR2 reads SNEGSKA (reference sequence). Deletions cut 0 bases from V and 8 bases from J, with 13 bases between. The CDR3 runs to 13 residues. CDR3 amino acids: CSARDYPALEAFF. For the CDR3, the DNA is TGCAGTGCTAGAGATTACCCAGCGCTCGAAGCTTTCTTT.

This clonotype was picked up many times. The V gene is TRBV6-1, the J gene TRBJ1-5; TRBD1 matches 7 bases. J gave up 3 bases and V 6 bases, and 5 bases lay outside the gene matches. In germline, CDR1 is MNHNS, CDR2 SASEGT. CDR3 length equals 14 residues. CDR3 DNA: TGTGCCAGCAGGGAACAGGGGAACAATCAGCCCCAGCATTTT. Amino acid sequence: CASREQGNNQPQHF.

This clonotype was seen many times. The V and J genes are TRBV6-1 and TRBJ2-2, with 7 bases lining up with TRBD1. The V gene end was trimmed by 10 bases and the J gene end by 5 bases; junction bases not matched to a gene: 7. This CDR3 comprises 13 residues. The germline CDR1 and CDR2 sequences are MNHNS and SASEGT. CDR3 nucleotides: TGTGCCATACGACAGGGAGTTACCGGGGAGCTGTTTTTT. This encodes CAIRQGVTGELFF.

This clonotype was observed a handful of times. J is TRBJ1-1 and V is TRBV6-1; TRBD1 might be the D (6 bases). Trimming took off 7 bases at V and 1 base at J, with 19 bases between the two ends. The CDR3 consists of 16 residues. CDR1 and CDR2 (germline): MNHNS, SASEGT. CDR3 nucleotide sequence: TGTGCCAGCAATACACACAGGGAAGCACCGAACACTGAAGCTTTCTTT. As protein: CASNTHREAPNTEAFF.

V is TRBV2 and J is TRBJ2-5; a possible D gene is TRBD1 (6 bases). The V gene lost 9 bases and the J gene lost 0 bases, with 14 bases spanning the gap. CDR1 is SNHLY, CDR2 FYNNEI, per germline. The CDR3 is 14 amino acids. The DNA of the CDR3 is TGTGCCAGTACGGACGGACAGAACCAAGAGACCCAGTACTTC. It codes for CASTDGQNQETQYF.

Ten or more counts support this clonotype. The gene calls are TRBV19 and TRBJ1-5; unclear D gene. From germline, CDR1 is LNHDA and CDR2 SQIVND (reference sequence). The CDR3 loop spans 16 amino acids. The V and J ends lost 3 bases and 9 bases respectively, with 21 bases between them. DNA for the CDR3: TGTGCCAGTAGTATCTCTGCCTTGGGCGGCCAGGCGCCCCAGCATTTT. This gives the protein CASSISALGGQAPQHF.

This clonotype was seen repeatedly, ten times or more. The chain employs TRBV28 and TRBJ2-7; perhaps TRBD1 as D (6 bases). Looked up from germline, CDR1 is MDHEN and CDR2 is SYDVKM. CDR3 size: 14 residues. V shed 1 base and J shed 5 bases, with 12 bases lying between them. The chain's CDR3 is CASSLSQGTNEQYF. As DNA, the CDR3 is TGTGCCAGCAGTTTATCCCAGGGGACCAACGAGCAGTACTTC.

This clonotype has a handful of counts. This sequence joins TRBV15 and TRBJ1-1, with D possibly matching TRBD1 (6 bases). Trimming pared 6 bases from V and 2 bases from J, leaving 10 bases between. The CDR3 is 13 amino acids. Germline V gene lookup returns CDR1 LNHNV and CDR2 YYDKDF (reference sequence). CDR3 amino acids: CATREGVNTEAFF. The CDR3 region has the DNA TGTGCCACCAGAGAGGGGGTTAACACTGAAGCTTTCTTT.

This clonotype was observed at least ten times. The chain combines TRBV6-2 or TRBV6-3 with TRBJ2-7; 10 bases map to TRBD1. Germline trimming cut 7 bases from V and 7 bases from J; bases unmatched to any gene: 13. This CDR3 is built from 15 residues. CDR1 and CDR2 (germline): MNHEY, SVGEGT. Written as DNA, the CDR3 is TGTGCCAGCACGTCACCCGGGACAGGGGAGAGGGAGCAGTACTTC. It codes for CASTSPGTGEREQYF.

In its sample, this clonotype was seen many times. The rearrangement uses TRBV28 and TRBJ1-3, with TRBD1 matching over 9 bases. Germline CDR1 and CDR2: MDHEN and SYDVKM. The CDR3 length is 14 residues. V gave up 5 bases and J gave up 8 bases; unmatched junction bases: 7. The chain's CDR3 is CASSPGDRDDTIYF. DNA for the CDR3: TGTGCCAGCAGTCCGGGGGACAGGGACGACACCATATATTTT.

The chain combines TRBV12-5 with TRBJ1-2; 8 bases match TRBD1. Germline V gene data show CDR1 as LGHNT and CDR2 as FRNRAP. This CDR3 region has 15 residues. V dropped 1 base and J dropped 3; count of bases not matched to a gene: 4. The CDR3 region has the DNA TGTGCTAGTGGTTTGGGGACAGGGACTGACTATGGCTACACCTTC. It yields the protein CASGLGTGTDYGYTF.

In this sample, this clonotype turned up a few times. This sequence may be a read error, since a much larger clone differs from it by one base. This chain links TRBV15 with TRBJ2-7; 7 bases are a match to TRBD1. Losses at the gene ends were 3 bases for V and 0 bases for J; bases not matched to a gene: 2. Germline loops: CDR1 LNHNV, CDR2 YYDKDF (reference sequence). This CDR3 spans 14 amino acids. The CDR3 region is CATSSRDSSYEQYV. CDR3 nucleotide sequence: TGTGCCACCAGCAGCCGGGACAGCTCCTACGAGCAGTACGTC.

This clonotype was counted at least ten times. This chain joins TRBV10-3 and TRBJ2-5, with D possibly being TRBD1 (6 bases). The V and J ends lost 2 bases and 5 bases respectively, with 9 bases between them. Germline CDR1 ENHRY, CDR2 SYGVKD. The CDR3 contains 13 residues. The CDR3 DNA follows: TGTGCCATCAGTGAGACAGGGATGGAGACCCAGTACTTC. Its protein is CAISETGMETQYF.

This clonotype was recorded many times. The rearrangement joins TRBV11-2 to TRBJ1-2, with D hard to call. V lost 1 base and J lost 0, with 9 bases in between. The V gene's germline CDR1 is SGHAT and CDR2 FQNNGV. The CDR3 is made up of 15 amino acids. The CDR3 sequence is CASSLGSTSNYGYTF. The CDR3 DNA follows: TGTGCCAGCAGCTTAGGATCCACCTCTAACTATGGCTACACCTTC. Full variable domain (missing parts from reference TRBV11-2 and TRBJ1-2): EAGVAQSPRYKIIEKRQSVAFWCNPISGHATLYWYQQILGQGPKLLIQFQNNGVVDDSQLPKDRFSAERLKGVDSTLKIQPAKLEDSAVYLCASSLGSTSNYGYTFGSGTRLTVV.